The sample holds a few counts of the clone carrying this TCR beta chain. Antigen: not known. Per the germline V gene, CDR1 is MGHRA and CDR2 is YSYEKL. The CDR3 totals 15 residues. V was trimmed by 0 bases and J by 4 bases, leaving 12 bases between them. One entry per CDR3 protein results from TCRdb running MiXCR on the reads. The sample includes roughly 990,000 distinct CDR3 sequences, about a third of them seen just once. This specimen comes from a study of T cell repertoires in cytomegalovirus infection. On the study more broadly: The authors used CMV epitopes that were HLA-C-restricted (recently identified) and HLA-B-restricted (well studied). Public TCR beta signatures provided an indication of both CMV infection and a matching HLA type. Study-level points and caveats: The ex vivo response showed dominance by HLA-C-restricted CMV-specific TCR beta clonotypes. Totalled public TCR beta family frequency picked out people who carried CMV plus the relevant HLA.

Source: cultured CD8+ T cells from PBMCs, taken from culture after CMV antigen stimulation. The V gene is TRBV4-1, the J gene TRBJ1-1, with D possibly TRBD1 on 5 matching bases. This sequence was found in a human donor in good health (CMV status not recorded). Some clones in this sample may be carry-over from other donors' samples. DNA for the CDR3: TGCGCCAGCAGCCAAGATCCCAGGGCAGGCACTGAAGCTTTCTTT. As protein: CASSQDPRAGTEAFF.